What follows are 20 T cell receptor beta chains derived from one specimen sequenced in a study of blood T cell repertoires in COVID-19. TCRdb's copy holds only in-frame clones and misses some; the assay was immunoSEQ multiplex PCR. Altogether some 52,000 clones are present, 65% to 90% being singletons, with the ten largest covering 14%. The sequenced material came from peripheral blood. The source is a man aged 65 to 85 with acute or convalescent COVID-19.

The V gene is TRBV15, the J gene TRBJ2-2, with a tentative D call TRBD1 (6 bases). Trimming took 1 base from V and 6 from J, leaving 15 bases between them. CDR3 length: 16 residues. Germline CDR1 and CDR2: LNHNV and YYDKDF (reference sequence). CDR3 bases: TGTGCCACCAGCAGAGGAAGGGGACAAACACCCGGGGAGCTGTTTTTT. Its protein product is CATSRGRGQTPGELFF.

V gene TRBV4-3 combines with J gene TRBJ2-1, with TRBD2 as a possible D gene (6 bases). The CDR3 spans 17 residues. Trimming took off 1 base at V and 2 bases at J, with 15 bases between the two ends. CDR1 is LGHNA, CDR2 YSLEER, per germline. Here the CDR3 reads CASSQVAQGLPYNEQFF. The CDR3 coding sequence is TGCGCCAGCAGCCAAGTGGCCCAGGGACTTCCCTACAATGAGCAGTTCTTC.

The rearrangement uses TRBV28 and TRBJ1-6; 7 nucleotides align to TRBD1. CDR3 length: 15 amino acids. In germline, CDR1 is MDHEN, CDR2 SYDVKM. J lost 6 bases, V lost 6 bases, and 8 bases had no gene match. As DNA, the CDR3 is TGTGCCAGCAGATTAGATGGGACAGCTAATTCACCCCTCCACTTT. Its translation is CASRLDGTANSPLHF.

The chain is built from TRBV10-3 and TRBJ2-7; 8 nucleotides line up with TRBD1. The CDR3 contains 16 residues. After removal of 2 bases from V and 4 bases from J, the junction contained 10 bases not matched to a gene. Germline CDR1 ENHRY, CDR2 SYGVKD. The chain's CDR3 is CAISERAQGARYEQYF. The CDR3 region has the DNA TGTGCCATCAGTGAGAGGGCGCAGGGGGCACGATACGAGCAGTACTTC.

CDR3 sequence: CASRCGTGTGELFF. The CDR3 DNA reads as TGCGCCAGCAGGTGTGGGACAGGGACCGGGGAGCTGTTTTTT. V gene TRBV10-1 combines with J gene TRBJ2-2; TRBD1 matches at 9 bases. Per germline, CDR1 WNHNN and CDR2 SYGVQD (reference sequence). Losses at the gene ends were 6 bases for V and 5 bases for J; bases not matched to a gene: 4. The CDR3 loop spans 14 amino acids.

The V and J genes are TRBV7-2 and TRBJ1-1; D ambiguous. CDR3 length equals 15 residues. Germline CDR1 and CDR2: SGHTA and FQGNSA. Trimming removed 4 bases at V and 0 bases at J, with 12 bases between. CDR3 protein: CASSSGNNMNTEAFF. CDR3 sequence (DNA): TGTGCCAGCAGCTCAGGAAACAACATGAACACTGAAGCTTTCTTT.

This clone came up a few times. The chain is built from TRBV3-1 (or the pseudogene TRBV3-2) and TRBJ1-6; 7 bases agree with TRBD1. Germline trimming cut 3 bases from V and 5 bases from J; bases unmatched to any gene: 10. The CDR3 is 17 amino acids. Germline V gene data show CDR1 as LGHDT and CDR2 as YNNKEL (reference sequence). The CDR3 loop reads CASSHQRVTGNNSPLHF. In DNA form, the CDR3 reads TGTGCCAGCAGCCATCAGAGGGTGACAGGGAATAATTCACCCCTCCACTTT.

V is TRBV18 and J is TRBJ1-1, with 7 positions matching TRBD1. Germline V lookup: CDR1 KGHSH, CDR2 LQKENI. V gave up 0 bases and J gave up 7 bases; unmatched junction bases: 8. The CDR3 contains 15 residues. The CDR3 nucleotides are TGTGCCAGCTCACCACCAAGTGGGACAGTTAATGAAGCTTTCTTT. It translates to CASSPPSGTVNEAFF.

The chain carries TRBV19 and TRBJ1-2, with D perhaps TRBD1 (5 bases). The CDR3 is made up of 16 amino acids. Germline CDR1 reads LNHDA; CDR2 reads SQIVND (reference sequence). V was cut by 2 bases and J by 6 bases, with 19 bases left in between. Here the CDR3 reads CASSIPGGGIGHGYTF. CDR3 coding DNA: TGTGCCAGTAGTATACCCGGGGGGGGAATTGGCCATGGCTACACCTTC.

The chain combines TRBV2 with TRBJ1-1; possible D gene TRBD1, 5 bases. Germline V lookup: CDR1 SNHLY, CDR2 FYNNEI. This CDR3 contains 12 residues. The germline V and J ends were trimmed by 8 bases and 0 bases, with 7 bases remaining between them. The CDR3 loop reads CASFRVNTEAFF. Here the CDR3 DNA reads TGTGCCAGCTTCAGGGTGAACACTGAAGCTTTCTTT.

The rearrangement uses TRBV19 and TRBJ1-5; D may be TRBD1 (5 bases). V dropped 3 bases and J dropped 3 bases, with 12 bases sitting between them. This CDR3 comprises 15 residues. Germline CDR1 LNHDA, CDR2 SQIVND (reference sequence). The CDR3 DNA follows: TGTGCCAGTAGTATTGGGGGGGGAGACAATCAGCCCCAGCATTTT. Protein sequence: CASSIGGGDNQPQHF.

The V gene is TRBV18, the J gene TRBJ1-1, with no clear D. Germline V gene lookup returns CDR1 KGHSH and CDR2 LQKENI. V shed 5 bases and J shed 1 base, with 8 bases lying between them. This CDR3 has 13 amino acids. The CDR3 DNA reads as TGTGCCAGCTCAGCAGCGTGGAACACTGAAGCTTTCTTT. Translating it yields CASSAAWNTEAFF.

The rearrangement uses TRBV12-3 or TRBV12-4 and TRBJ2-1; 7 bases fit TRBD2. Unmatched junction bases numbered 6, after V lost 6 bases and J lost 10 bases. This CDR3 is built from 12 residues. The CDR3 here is CASSTLAAEQFF. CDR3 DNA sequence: TGTGCCAGCAGCACGCTAGCGGCCGAGCAGTTCTTC.

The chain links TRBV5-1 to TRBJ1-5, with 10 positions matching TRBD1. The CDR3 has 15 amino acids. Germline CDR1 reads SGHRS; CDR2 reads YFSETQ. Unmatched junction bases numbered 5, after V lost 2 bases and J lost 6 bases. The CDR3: CASSLDRGPSQPQHF. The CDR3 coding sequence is TGCGCCAGCAGCTTAGACAGGGGGCCGAGTCAGCCCCAGCATTTT. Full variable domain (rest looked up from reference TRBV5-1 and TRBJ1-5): KAGVTQTPRYLIKTRGQQVTLSCSPISGHRSVSWYQQTPGQGLQFLFEYFSETQRNKGNFPGRFSGRQFSNSRSEMNVSTLELGDSALYLCASSLDRGPSQPQHFGDGTRLSIL.

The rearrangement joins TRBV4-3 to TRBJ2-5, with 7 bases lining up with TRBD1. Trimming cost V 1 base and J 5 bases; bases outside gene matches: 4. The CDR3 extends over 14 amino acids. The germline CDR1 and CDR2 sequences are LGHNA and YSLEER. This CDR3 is CASSQAQTGETQYF. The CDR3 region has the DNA TGCGCCAGCAGCCAAGCCCAGACAGGGGAGACCCAGTACTTC.

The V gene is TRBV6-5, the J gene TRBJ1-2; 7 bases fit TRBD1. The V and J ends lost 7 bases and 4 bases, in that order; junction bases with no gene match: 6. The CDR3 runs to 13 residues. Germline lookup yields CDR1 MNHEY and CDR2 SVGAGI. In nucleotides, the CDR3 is TGTGCCAGCACAACGACAGGGACCTATGGCTACACCTTC. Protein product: CASTTTGTYGYTF.

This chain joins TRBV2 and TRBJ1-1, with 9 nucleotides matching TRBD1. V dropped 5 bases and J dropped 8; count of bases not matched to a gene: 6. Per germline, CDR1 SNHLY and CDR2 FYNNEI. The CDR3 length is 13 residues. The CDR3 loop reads CASSSTGTGEAFF. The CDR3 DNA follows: TGTGCCAGCAGTTCCACAGGGACAGGGGAAGCTTTCTTT.

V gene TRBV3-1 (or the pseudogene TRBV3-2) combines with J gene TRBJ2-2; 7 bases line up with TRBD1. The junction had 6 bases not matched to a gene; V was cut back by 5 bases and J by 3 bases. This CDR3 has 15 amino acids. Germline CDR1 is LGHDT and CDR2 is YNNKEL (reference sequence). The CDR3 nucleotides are TGTGCCAGCAGCTTGACAGGGTTTGACACCGGGGAGCTGTTTTTT. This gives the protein CASSLTGFDTGELFF.

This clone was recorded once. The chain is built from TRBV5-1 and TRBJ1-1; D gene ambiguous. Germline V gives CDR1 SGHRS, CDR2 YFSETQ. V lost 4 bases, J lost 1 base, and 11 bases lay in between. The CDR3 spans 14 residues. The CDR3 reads CASSTTAGNTEAFF. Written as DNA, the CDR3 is TGCGCCAGCAGCACCACGGCAGGGAACACTGAAGCTTTCTTT.

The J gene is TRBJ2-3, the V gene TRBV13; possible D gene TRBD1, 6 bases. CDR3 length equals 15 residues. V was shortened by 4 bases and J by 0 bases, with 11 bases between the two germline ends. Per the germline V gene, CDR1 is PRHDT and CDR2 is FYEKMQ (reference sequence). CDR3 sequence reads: CASSSEGESTDTQYF. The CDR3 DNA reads TGTGCCAGCAGCTCAGAGGGGGAAAGCACAGATACGCAGTATTTT.